This entry concerns a single T cell receptor (beta chain). As originally analysed: Reference gene primer amplification in the assay estimated nucleated cell counts. Data came from immunoSEQ multiplex PCR; TCRdb stores just in-frame clones and leaves some out. V and J calls and clone size are copied from that table; D and trimming were computed from the DNA. Here the sample spans about 160,000 clones, 86% being singletons. The data originate from a study of blood T cell repertoires in COVID-19. Across the study: Spain, Italy and the United States supplied samples that represented acute and convalescent COVID-19. PBMCs, B-cell-depleted T cells, or T cells were the source of the cDNA or gDNA that made up the material.

Trimming took 1 base from V and 10 from J; bases not matched to a gene: 10. The CDR3 has 15 amino acids. Germline V CDR1 and CDR2: LGHDT, YNNKEL (reference sequence). The clonotype comes from a man between 70 and 80 years old with acute or convalescent COVID-19. Sequenced input: peripheral blood. The chain combines TRBV3-1 (or the pseudogene TRBV3-2) with TRBJ2-7; 10 nucleotides align to TRBD2. The CDR3 DNA reads as TGTGCCAGCAGCCAAGGGTACCGAGCGGGGGGGGATCAGTACTTC. Its protein is CASSQGYRAGGDQYF.